This TCR beta chain is from a study of cytomegalovirus exposure and HLA in healthy donors. As for the study in general: Approximately 80 million unique TCRs from HLA-typed donors were held in an early data release. Findings and limits, study-wide: In a later analysis, HLA-C alleles had the fewest associated TCRs, DRB1 alleles the most.

Trimming removed 5 bases from V and 12 bases from J; junction bases left unmatched: 3. The germline V gene has CDR1 GTSNPN and CDR2 SVGIG (reference sequence). There are 12 residues in the CDR3. The PCR employed 60 Vbeta primers together with 13 Jbeta primers. Produced via immunoSEQ multiplex PCR; TCRdb's table is partial and in-frame only. The data show around 110,000 clones, over 55% seen once. On this clone: Its antigen is currently unknown.

All the people who gave samples were healthy bone marrow donors. Although they were nominally healthy when sampled, donors likely had unrecorded immune exposures. This clonotype originated in a female donor in good health and CMV-seronegative. Material for sequencing was PBMCs. The chain has TRBV30 and TRBJ2-1; 14 bases are shared with TRBD2. The CDR3 protein is CAWRLAGGTQFF. The CDR3 region has the DNA TGTGCCTGGCGACTAGCGGGAGGGACGCAGTTCTTC. Full variable domain (rest looked up from reference TRBV30 and TRBJ2-1): SQTIHQWPATLVQPVGSPLSLECTVEGTSNPNLYWYRQAAGRGLQLLFYSVGIGQISSEVPQNLSASRPQDRQFILSSKKLLLSDSGFYLCAWRLAGGTQFFGPGTRLTVL.